This T cell receptor beta chain came from a study of shared clonotypes between healthy human individuals. Looking at the study overall: Donors consisted of two women and three men between 18 and 49.

The deep-level immunoSEQ assay was used. Original handling: Filtering of immunoSEQ junctional sequences could not match full-length read filtering. Generated by immunoSEQ multiplex PCR, the TCRdb table keeps only in-frame clones and is missing some. The V and J calls and clone size come from that table; D and trimming were worked out from the DNA. The sample contains roughly 500,000 clones, approximately 80% of which appear only once. This sequence originates from a woman in her forties in good health. Some clones in this sample may be carry-over from other donors' samples. Sample: PBMCs.

This CDR3 reads CASSQEAGGPYEQYF. CDR3 coding DNA: TGTGCCAGCAGCCAAGAGGCCGGAGGGCCCTACGAGCAGTACTTC. The chain combines TRBV4-2 with TRBJ2-5; tentatively, D is TRBD2 (6 bases). The assigned J gene may be wrong: the sequence end matches TRBJ2-7 better. The CDR3 contains 15 residues. Per germline, CDR1 LGHNA and CDR2 YNFKEQ.